Below, one TCR beta chain is given with its context. At least ten counts were recorded for this clonotype. The antigen it recognizes is unknown. No qualities accompany the bases; no much larger clone lies one base away. This entry comes from a study of neurological immune-mediated disorders (dated by TCRdb to between 2018 and 2021). In the study overall: The study compared peripheral blood TCR-beta repertoires of HTLV-I-associated myelopathy (HAM/TSP) patients, multiple sclerosis patients and healthy controls using UMI-based sequencing. The 90 to 110 TCR-beta libraries included longitudinal samples, technical triplicates and paired sorted CD4+ and CD8+ T-cell subsets alongside PBMC samples. Of the approximately 66 subjects in the cohort, about 14 were HAM/TSP patients, approximately 34 were multiple sclerosis patients, and 20 were healthy controls. Here is what the overall study found, with its caveats: No identical CDR3 amino acid sequences were shared among expanded clones across subjects, suggesting private TCR-beta repertoires in all groups. TCR clonal expansion was greatest in HAM/TSP patients and smallest in MS patients, who ranked below even healthy controls.

The healthy controls were volunteers from blood banks in Maryland, USA. For the unsorted PBMC libraries, 2 million PBMCs were stored in RNAlater at -80 degrees C until RNA extraction and were used to generate the libraries. Peripheral blood underwent Ficoll-Hypaque density gradient centrifugation to isolate PBMCs, which were then cryopreserved in liquid nitrogen. cDNA was synthesized by template-switch 5'RACE using a primer with a 10-nucleotide random unique molecular identifier that tagged each TCR transcript. Each sequencing run produced over 200 million TCR-beta sequences covering 15-18 subjects. The RNeasy kit was used for extraction of total RNA. The KAPA Real-time Library Amplification kit was used to amplify TCR-beta VDJ regions with primers targeting the TCR constant region and the 5'RACE anchor. Sample indexes and Illumina adaptors were added in a first PCR, and a second PCR then increased library yield. After purification with Ampure beads, the TCR product of roughly 650 bp was size-selected on a 2% E-gel SizeSelection system. Before pooling, library quality was checked on a Bioanalyzer, concentration was measured with Qubit, and libraries were quantified with the Kapa Library Quantification kit. An Illumina HiSeq 2500 was used to sequence the libraries paired-end at 2 x 150 bp. To increase sequence diversity, roughly 24-31% phiX was spiked into each library pool. The original methods were these. Quality-filtered reads were processed with the UMI-based MiGEC pipeline, and over 90% of raw TCR sequences were removed by the MiGEC pipeline during error correction. VDJ genes were aligned to IMGT germline references, and clonotypes were defined by unique CDR3 amino acid sequence plus V-J genes. Clonal expansion, Shannon diversity and CDR3 relatedness (CalcPairwiseDistances, ClusterSamples) were evaluated with VDJtools, and phylogenetic trees were built with CLCbio workbench. A clone was classed as expanded if it had 8 or more unique UMIs, a cutoff based on coefficient-of-variation modelling across technical triplicates. TCRdb trimmed public reads at Q25 via fastp, called clones via MiXCR and kept in-frame beta chains. Rows are combined by CDR3 protein, so each entry shows the most common genes and DNA. Clone size and V and J calls follow TCRdb, not the original study. In all, the sample holds tens of thousands of distinct CDR3 sequences, and roughly 7.3% of those were seen once. In total, the top ten clones hold around 4.5% of the sample.

Based on the germline V gene, the CDR1 and CDR2 sequences are SGHTA and FQGNSA. Between the V and J ends, shortened by 0 bases and 3 bases respectively, the junction contains 3 bases. Measured from the cysteine to the phenylalanine, the CDR3 is 13 residues long. Only the CDR3 DNA stays, 39 bases, in frame from base 1. Sequenced sample: PBMCs. This TCR was recovered from a woman aged 40 to 55 in good health. This receptor chain uses TRBV7-2 and TRBJ1-5; the D gene lacks a confident call. The sequence in DNA is TGTGCCAGCAGCTTAGCGTCCAATCAGCCCCAGCATTTT. Its amino acids are CASSLASNQPQHF.